What follows is one T cell receptor (beta chain) and its context. Antigen: not known. This specimen comes from a study of Ad26.COV2.S vaccination and SARS-CoV-2 variants. Overall study context: Sample donor was a member of the COV1001 Ad26.COV2.S trial arm. Intramuscularly, Ad26.COV2.S was given either once or twice, 56 days apart. Study-wide points: Overall T cell responses may have been underestimated by the analyses of TCR breadth and depth.

V shed 7 bases and J 5 bases; nucleotides not matched to a gene: 7. The CDR3 runs 13 residues. Germline V gene lookup returns CDR1 SNHLY and CDR2 FYNNEI. Some clones are missing from TCRdb's copy, which holds only in-frame ones; the method was immunoSEQ multiplex PCR. The sample has roughly 680,000 clones, roughly nine tenths seen once. Described treatment: roughly 18 received Ad26.COV2.S at low or high dose, single or two shots; a few received placebo; per-sample allocation not given. Collection of the samples took place on day 63 after the first injection of vaccine or placebo. Boston hosted the donor, who was an adult aged 18-55 years.

The specimen comprised peripheral blood, sampled in a trial of Ad26.COV2.S vaccine versus placebo. The chain is built from TRBV2 and TRBJ2-5; 7 bases align to TRBD2. This TCR was sampled from a person aged 18 to 59 who received the Ad26.COV2.S COVID-19 vaccine or a placebo. The CDR3 DNA is TGTGCCAGCACCCTGAGACTAGCCGAGACCCAGTACTTC. It translates to CASTLRLAETQYF.